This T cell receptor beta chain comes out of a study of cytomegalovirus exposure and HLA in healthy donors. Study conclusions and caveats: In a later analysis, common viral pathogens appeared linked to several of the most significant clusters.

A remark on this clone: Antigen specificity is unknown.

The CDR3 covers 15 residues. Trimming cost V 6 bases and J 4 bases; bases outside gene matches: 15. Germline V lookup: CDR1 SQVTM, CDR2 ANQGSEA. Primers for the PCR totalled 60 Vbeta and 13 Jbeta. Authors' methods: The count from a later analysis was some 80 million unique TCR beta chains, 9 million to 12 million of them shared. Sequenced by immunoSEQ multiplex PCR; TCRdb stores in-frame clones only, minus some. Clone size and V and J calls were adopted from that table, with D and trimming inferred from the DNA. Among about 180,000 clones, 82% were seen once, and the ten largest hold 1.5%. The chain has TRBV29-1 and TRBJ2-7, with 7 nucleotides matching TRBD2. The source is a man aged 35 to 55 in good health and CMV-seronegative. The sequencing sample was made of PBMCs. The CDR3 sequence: CSVSAWSGDSYEQYF. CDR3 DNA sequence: TGCAGCGTGTCGGCGTGGAGCGGGGACTCGTACGAGCAGTACTTC.